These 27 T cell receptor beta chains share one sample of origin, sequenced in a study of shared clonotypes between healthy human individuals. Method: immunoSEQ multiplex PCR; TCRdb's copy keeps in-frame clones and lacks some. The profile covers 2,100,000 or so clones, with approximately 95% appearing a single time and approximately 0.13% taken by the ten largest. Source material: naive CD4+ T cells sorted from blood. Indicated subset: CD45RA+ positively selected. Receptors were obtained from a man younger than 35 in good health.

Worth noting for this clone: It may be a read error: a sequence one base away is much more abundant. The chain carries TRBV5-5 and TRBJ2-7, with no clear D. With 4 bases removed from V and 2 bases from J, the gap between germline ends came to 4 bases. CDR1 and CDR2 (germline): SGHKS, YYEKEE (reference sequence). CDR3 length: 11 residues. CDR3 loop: CASSMAYEQYF. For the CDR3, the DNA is TGTGCCAGCAGCATGGCCTACGAGCAGTACTTC.

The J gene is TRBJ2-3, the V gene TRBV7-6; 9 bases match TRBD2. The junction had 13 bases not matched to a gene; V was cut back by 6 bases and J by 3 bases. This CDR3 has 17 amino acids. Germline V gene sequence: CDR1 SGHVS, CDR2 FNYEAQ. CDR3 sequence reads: CASSLAPAGGQTDTQYF. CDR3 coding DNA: TGTGCCAGCAGTCTCGCCCCCGCGGGGGGGCAGACAGATACGCAGTATTTT.

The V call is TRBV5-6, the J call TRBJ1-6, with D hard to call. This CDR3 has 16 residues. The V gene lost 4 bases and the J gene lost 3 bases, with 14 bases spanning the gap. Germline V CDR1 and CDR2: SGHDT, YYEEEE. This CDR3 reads CASSPRETGYNSPLHF. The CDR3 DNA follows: TGTGCCAGCAGCCCGCGTGAGACGGGCTATAATTCACCCCTCCACTTT.

CDR3 DNA: TGTGCCAGCAGCTTGGGCGGCGGGGCCACAGATACGCAGTATTTT. Its translation is CASSLGGGATDTQYF. The V and J genes are TRBV5-4 and TRBJ2-3; tentative D call: TRBD2 (6 bases). This CDR3 has 15 amino acids. Trimming left V 0 bases short and J 2 bases short, with 10 bases between. Germline CDR1 is SGHNT and CDR2 is YYREEE (reference sequence).

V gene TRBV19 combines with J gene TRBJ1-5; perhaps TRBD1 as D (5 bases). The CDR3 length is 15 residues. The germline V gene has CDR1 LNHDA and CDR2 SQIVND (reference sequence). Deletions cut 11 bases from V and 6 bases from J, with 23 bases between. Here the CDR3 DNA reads TGTGCCTCAACTTCTGGGGCCGCGCCACCTCAGCCCCAGCATTTT. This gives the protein CASTSGAAPPQPQHF.

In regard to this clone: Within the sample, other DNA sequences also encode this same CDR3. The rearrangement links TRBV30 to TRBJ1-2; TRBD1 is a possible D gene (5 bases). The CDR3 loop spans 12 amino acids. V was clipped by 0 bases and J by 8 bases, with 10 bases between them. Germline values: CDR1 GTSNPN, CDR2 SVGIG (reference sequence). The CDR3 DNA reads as TGTGCCTGGAGTGTACCAGGGTTCGGCTACACCTTC. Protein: CAWSVPGFGYTF.

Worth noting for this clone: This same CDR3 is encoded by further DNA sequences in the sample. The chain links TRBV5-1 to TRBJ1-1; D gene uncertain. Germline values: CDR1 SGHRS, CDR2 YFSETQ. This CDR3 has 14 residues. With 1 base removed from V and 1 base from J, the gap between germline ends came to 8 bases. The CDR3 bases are TGCGCCAGCAGCTTGTCGCCAGAGAACACTGAAGCTTTCTTT. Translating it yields CASSLSPENTEAFF.

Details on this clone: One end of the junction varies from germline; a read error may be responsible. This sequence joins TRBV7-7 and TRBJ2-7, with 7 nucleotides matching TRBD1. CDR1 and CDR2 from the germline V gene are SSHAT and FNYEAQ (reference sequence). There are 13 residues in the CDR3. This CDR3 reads CASRAGGAYEQYF. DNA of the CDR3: TGTGCTAGCAGGGCAGGGGGTGCCTACGAGCAGTACTTC.

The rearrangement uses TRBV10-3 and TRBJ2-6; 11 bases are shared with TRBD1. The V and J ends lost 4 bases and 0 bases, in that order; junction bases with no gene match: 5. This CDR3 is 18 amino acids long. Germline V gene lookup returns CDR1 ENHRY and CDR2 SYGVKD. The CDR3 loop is CAISVSGTGGSGANVLTF. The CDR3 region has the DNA TGTGCCATCAGTGTTTCCGGGACAGGGGGCTCTGGGGCCAACGTCCTGACTTTC.

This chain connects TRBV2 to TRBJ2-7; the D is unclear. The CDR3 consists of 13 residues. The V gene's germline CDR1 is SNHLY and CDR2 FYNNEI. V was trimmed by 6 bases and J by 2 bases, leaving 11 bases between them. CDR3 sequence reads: CASRFGSAYEQYF. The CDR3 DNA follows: TGTGCCAGCAGGTTCGGGTCGGCCTACGAGCAGTACTTC.

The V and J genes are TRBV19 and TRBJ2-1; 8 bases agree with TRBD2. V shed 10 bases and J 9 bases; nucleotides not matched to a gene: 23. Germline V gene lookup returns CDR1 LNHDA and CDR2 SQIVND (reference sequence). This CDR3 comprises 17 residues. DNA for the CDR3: TGTGCCACCGGAGGGACCACGGGGGGGACCTTGTTCGTTGAGCAGTTCTTC. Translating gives CATGGTTGGTLFVEQFF.

The CDR3 here is CAISAGQVLTGELFF. The CDR3 DNA reads TGTGCCATCAGTGCGGGACAGGTACTTACCGGGGAGCTGTTTTTT. The rearrangement uses TRBV10-3 and TRBJ2-2; 8 nucleotides line up with TRBD1. Germline CDR1 and CDR2: ENHRY and SYGVKD. V was clipped by 4 bases and J by 5 bases; unmatched bases: 6. The CDR3 spans 15 residues.

CDR3 residues: CASSFVTKISGSEPYEQYF. The DNA for the CDR3 is TGTGCCAGCAGCTTCGTGACAAAGATTAGCGGGAGTGAACCCTACGAGCAGTACTTC. This chain joins TRBV5-8 and TRBJ2-7, with 9 bases matching TRBD2. V shed 2 bases and J 2 bases; nucleotides not matched to a gene: 17. CDR3 length equals 19 residues. Germline V lookup: CDR1 SGHTS, CDR2 YDEGEE.

This chain's CDR3 is CANGGGSAEQFF. The CDR3 DNA is TGTGCCAACGGTGGTGGGTCGGCTGAGCAGTTCTTC. This chain uses TRBV2 with TRBJ2-1; D not resolved. CDR3 length: 12 amino acids. CDR1 SNHLY and CDR2 FYNNEI come from the germline V gene. Trimming pared 10 bases from V and 9 bases from J, leaving 16 bases between.

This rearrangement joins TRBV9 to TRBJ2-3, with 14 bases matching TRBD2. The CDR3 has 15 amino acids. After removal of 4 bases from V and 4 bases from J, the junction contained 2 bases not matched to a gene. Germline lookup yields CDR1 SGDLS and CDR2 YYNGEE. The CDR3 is CASSRLAGGSDTQYF. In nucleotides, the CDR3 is TGTGCCAGCAGCCGACTAGCGGGGGGGTCAGATACGCAGTATTTT.

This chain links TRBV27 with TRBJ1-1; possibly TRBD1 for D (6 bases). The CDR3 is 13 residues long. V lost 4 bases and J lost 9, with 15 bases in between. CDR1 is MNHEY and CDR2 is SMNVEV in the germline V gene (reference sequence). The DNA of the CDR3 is TGTGCCAGCAGTTCCCTGGACAGATCCAAAGCTTTCTTT. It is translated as CASSSLDRSKAFF.

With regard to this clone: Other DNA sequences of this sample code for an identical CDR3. This CDR3 is CASSPQGRDSPLHF. In DNA, the CDR3 is TGTGCCAGCTCACCACAGGGACGGGATTCACCCCTCCACTTT. The rearrangement joins TRBV18 to TRBJ1-6, with a possible D match to TRBD1 (5 bases). CDR3 size: 14 residues. Germline lookup yields CDR1 KGHSH and CDR2 LQKENI. Trimming removed 1 base at V and 8 bases at J, with 9 bases between. The entire variable domain, with the rest obtained from reference TRBV18 and TRBJ1-6, is as follows: NAGVMQNPRHLVRRRGQEARLRCSPMKGHSHVYWYRQLPEEGLKFMVYLQKENIIDESGMPKERFSAEFPKEGPSILRIQQVVRGDSAAYFCASSPQGRDSPLHFGNGTRLTVT.

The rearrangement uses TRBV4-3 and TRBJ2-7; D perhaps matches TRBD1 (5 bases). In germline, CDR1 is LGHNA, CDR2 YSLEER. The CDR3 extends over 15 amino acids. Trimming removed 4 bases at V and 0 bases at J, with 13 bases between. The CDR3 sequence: CASSLSKGASYEQYF. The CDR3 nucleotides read TGCGCCAGCAGCCTATCTAAAGGGGCCTCCTACGAGCAGTACTTC.

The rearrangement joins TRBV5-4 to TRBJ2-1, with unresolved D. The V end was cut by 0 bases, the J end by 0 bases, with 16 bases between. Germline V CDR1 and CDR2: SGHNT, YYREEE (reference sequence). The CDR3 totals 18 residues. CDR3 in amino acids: CASSLGRVRLSSYNEQFF. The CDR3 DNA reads TGTGCCAGCAGCTTGGGCCGGGTGCGCTTAAGCTCCTACAATGAGCAGTTCTTC.

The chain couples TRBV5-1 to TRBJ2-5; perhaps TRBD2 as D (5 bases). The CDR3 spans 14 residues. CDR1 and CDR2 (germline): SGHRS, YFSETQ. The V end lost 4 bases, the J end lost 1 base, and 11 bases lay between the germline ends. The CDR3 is CASSALSGQETQYF. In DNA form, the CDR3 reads TGCGCCAGCAGCGCGTTAAGCGGCCAAGAGACCCAGTACTTC.

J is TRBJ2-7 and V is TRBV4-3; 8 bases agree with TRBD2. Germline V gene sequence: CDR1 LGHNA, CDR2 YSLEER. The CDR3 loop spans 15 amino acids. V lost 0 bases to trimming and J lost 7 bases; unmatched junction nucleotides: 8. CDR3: CASSQDRGLAREQYF. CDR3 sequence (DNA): TGCGCCAGCAGCCAAGACCGCGGACTAGCTCGGGAGCAGTACTTC.

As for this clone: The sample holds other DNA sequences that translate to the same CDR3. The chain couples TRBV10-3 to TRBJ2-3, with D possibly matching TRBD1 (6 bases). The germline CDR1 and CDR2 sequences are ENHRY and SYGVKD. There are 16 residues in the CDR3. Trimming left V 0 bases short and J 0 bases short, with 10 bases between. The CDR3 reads CAISESIGGSTDTQYF. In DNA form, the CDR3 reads TGTGCCATCAGTGAGTCCATAGGGGGTAGCACAGATACGCAGTATTTT.

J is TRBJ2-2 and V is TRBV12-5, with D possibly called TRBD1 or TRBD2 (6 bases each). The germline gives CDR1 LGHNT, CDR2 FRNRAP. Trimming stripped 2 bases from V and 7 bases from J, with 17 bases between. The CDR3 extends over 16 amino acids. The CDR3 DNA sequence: TGTGCTAGTGGTTTGAACCCGGGGGCGGTGGTCGGGGAGCTGTTTTTT. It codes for CASGLNPGAVVGELFF.

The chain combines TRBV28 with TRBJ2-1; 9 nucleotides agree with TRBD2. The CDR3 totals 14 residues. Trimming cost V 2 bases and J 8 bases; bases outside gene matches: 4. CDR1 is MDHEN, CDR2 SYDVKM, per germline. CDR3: CASSLGGGADEQFF. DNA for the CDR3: TGTGCCAGCAGTTTAGGCGGGGGGGCCGATGAGCAGTTCTTC.

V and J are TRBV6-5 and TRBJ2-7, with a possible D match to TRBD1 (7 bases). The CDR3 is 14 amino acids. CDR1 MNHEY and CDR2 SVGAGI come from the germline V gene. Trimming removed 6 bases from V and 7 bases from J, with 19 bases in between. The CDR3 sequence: CASSRGQDRGEQYF. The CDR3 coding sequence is TGTGCCAGCAGCCGAGGACAGGACCGGGGGGAGCAGTACTTC.

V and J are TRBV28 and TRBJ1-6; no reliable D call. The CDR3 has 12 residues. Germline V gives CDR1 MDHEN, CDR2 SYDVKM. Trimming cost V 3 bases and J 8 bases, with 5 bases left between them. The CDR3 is CASSFFHSPLHF. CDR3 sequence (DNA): TGTGCCAGCAGTTTCTTCCATTCACCCCTCCACTTT.

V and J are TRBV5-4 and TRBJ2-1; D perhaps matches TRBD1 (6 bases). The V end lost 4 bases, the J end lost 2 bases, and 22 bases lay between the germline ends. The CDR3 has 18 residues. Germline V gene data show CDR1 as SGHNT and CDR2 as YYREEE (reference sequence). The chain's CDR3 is CASSPETGPLGAYNEQFF. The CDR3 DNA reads TGTGCCAGCAGCCCGGAGACAGGTCCCCTAGGGGCCTACAATGAGCAGTTCTTC.